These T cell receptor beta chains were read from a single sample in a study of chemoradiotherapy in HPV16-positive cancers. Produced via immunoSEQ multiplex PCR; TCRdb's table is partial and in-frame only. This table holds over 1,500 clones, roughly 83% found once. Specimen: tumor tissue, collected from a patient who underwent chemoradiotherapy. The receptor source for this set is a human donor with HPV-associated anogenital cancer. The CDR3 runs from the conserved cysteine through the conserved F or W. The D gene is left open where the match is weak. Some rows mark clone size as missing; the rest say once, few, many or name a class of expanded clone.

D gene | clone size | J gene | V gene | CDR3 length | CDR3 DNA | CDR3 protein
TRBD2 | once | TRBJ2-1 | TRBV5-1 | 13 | TGCGCCAGCAGCTGGAGGGACTACGATGAGCAGTTCTTC | CASSWRDYDEQFF
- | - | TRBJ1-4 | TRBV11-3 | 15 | TGTGCCAGCAGCTTAGCGGGAGGGGCCTGGGAAAAACTGTTTTTT | CASSLAGGAWEKLFF
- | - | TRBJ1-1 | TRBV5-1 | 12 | TGCGCCAGCAGCTTGGAGGGGAGTGAAGCTTTCTTT | CASSLEGSEAFF
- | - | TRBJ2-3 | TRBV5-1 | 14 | TGCGCCAGCAGCCGCCGGACAGGCACAGATACGCAGTATTTT | CASSRRTGTDTQYF
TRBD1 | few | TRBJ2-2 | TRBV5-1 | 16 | TGCGCCAGCAGCTTGTTTGGACAGGGAAACACCGGGGAGCTGTTTTTT | CASSLFGQGNTGELFF
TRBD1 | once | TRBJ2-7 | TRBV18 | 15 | TGTGCCAGCTCACCAGGGACAGGGAATCTCGACGAGCAGTACTTC | CASSPGTGNLDEQYF
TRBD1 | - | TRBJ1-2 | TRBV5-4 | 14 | TGTGCCAGCAGCCCAGGGGGGGCAGACTATGGCTACACCTTC | CASSPGGADYGYTF
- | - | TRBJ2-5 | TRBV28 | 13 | TGTGCCAGCAGACCACAGGGTCGGGAGACCCAGTACTTC | CASRPQGRETQYF
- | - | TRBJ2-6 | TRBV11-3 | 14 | TGTGCCAGCAGCTTGCGCTCTGGGGCCAACGTCCTGACTTTC | CASSLRSGANVLTF
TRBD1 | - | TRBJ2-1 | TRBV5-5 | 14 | TGTGCCAGCAGCCGACAGGGGTCGGAGAATGAGCAGTTCTTC | CASSRQGSENEQFF
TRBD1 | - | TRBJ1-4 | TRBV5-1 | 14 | TGCGCCAGCAGCTCCGGGACAGGGCGAGAAAAACTGTTTTTT | CASSSGTGREKLFF
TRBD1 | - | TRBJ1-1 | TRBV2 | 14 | TGTGCCAGCGAGCCAGGGGGAATGAACACTGAAGCTTTCTTT | CASEPGGMNTEAFF
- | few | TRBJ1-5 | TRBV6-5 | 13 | TGTGCCAGCAGTAGCAGGGTCGGTCAGCCCCAGCATTTT | CASSSRVGQPQHF
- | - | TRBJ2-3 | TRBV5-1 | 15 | TGCGCCAGCAGCGCCAATGCGGCAAGCACAGATACGCAGTATTTT | CASSANAASTDTQYF
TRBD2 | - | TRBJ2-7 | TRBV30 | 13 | TGTGCCTGGAAAAAGCGGGAGCTTAAAGAGCAGTACTTC | CAWKKRELKEQYF
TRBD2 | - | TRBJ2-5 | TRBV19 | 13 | TGTGCCAGTAGTAGCGGGAGGGCCGAGACCCAGTACTTC | CASSSGRAETQYF
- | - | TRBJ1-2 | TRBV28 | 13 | TGTGCCAGCAGTCGACAAAACGGGGTCGGCTACACCTTC | CASSRQNGVGYTF
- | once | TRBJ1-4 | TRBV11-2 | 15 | TGTGCCAGCAGATCTTGGGTCTCGAGGGATGAAAAACTGTTTTTT | CASRSWVSRDEKLFF
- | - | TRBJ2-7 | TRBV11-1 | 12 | TGTGCCAGCAGCATCAGCTCCTACGAGCAGTACTTC | CASSISSYEQYF
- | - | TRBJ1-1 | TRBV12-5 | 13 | TGTGCTAGTGGCCCCGGGAAGAACACTGAAGCTTTCTTT | CASGPGKNTEAFF
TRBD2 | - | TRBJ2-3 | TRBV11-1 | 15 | TGTGCCAGCAGCTCTAGCGGGGGGGCTGCAGATACGCAGTATTTT | CASSSSGGAADTQYF
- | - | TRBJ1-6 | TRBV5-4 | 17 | TGTGCCAGCAGCTCCTTCGGGGGGTATGTCAATAATTCACCCCTCCACTTT | CASSSFGGYVNNSPLHF
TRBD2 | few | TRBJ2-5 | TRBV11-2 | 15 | TGTGCCAGCGATAGCGGGGGGCCCCCCGAAGAGACCCAGTACTTC | CASDSGGPPEETQYF
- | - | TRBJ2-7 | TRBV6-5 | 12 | TGTGCCAGCACACACCCCTCCTACGAGCAGTACTTC | CASTHPSYEQYF
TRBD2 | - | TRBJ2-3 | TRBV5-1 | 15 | TGCGCCAGCAGCTCCCAAGCGGGGAGGGCAGATACGCAGTATTTT | CASSSQAGRADTQYF
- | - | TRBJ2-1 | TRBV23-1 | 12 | TGCGCCAGCAGTCAATCTTGCAATGAGCAGTTCTTC | CASSQSCNEQFF
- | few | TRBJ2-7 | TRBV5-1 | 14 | TGCGCCAGCAGCTTCCTGTCAGGGACCTACGAGCAGTACTTC | CASSFLSGTYEQYF
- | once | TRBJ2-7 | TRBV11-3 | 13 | TGTGCCAGCAGCTTAGCGGGGAGCTACGAGCAGTACTTC | CASSLAGSYEQYF
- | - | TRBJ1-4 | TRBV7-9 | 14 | TGTGCCAGCAGAACGGGGACATCTCCAGAAAAACTGTTTTTT | CASRTGTSPEKLFF
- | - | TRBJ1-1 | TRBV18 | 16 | TGTGCCAGCTCACCACGGTTAGACAGGAGCGGGACTGAAGCTTTCTTT | CASSPRLDRSGTEAFF
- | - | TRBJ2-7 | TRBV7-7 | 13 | TGTGCTAGCAGCCCAGGCCCGGACTACGAGCAGTACTTC | CASSPGPDYEQYF
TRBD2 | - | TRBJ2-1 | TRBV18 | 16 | TGTGCCAGCTCACCCATGACTAGCGGGCTACACAATGAGCAGTTCTTC | CASSPMTSGLHNEQFF
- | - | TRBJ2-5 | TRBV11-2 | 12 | TGTGCCAGCAGTCGGCTCCAAGAGACCCAGTACTTC | CASSRLQETQYF
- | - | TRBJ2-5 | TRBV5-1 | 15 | TGCGCCAGCAGCTTGGCTTCGGCGAGCGTGGAGACCCAGTACTTC | CASSLASASVETQYF
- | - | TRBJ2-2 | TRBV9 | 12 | TGTGCCAGCAGCGTAGGACCCGGGGAGCTGTTTTTT | CASSVGPGELFF
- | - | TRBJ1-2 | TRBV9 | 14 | TGTGCCAGCAGCGTAGCCGGGACGCAGGCCGTACACACCTTC | CASSVAGTQAVHTF
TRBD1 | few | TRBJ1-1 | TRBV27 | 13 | TGTGCCAGCAGTCCTACAGGGGCAGCTGAAGCTTTCTTT | CASSPTGAAEAFF
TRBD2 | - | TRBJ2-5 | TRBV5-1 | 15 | TGCGCCAGCAGCTTGGGACTAGCGGGCGCAGAGACCCAGTACTTC | CASSLGLAGAETQYF
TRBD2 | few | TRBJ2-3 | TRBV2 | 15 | TGTGCCAGCGGTGGAACTAGCGGGAGGGTAGATACGCAGTATTTT | CASGGTSGRVDTQYF
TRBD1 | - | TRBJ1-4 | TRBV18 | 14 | TGTGCCAGCTCACCTGCAACAGGGGACGAAAAACTGTTTTTT | CASSPATGDEKLFF
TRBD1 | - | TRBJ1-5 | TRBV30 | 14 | TGTGCCTGGACTACAGGGGGCGAGATTCAGCCCCAGCATTTT | CAWTTGGEIQPQHF
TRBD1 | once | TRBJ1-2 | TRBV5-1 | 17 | TGCGCCAGCAGCTTCCAGGGACAGGGGCGATATAACTATGGCTACACCTTC | CASSFQGQGRYNYGYTF
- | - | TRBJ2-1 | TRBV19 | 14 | TGTGCCAGTAGTATCCTGGGGCGGAACAATGAGCAGTTCTTC | CASSILGRNNEQFF
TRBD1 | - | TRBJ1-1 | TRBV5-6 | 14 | TGTGCCAGCAGCTTGAGACAGGGGTACGCTGAAGCTTTCTTT | CASSLRQGYAEAFF
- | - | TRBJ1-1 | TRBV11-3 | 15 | TGTGCCAGCAGCTTAGCGTACGGAGGGGAAGCTGAAGCTTTCTTT | CASSLAYGGEAEAFF
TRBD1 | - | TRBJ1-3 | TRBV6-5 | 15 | TGTGCCAGCAGTTCCCGACAGGGGGTCAGAAACACCATATATTTT | CASSSRQGVRNTIYF